The 13 T cell receptor beta chains below come from one sample, sequenced in a study of cytomegalovirus exposure and HLA in healthy donors. Sequenced by immunoSEQ multiplex PCR; TCRdb stores in-frame clones only, minus some. Counted here are about 160,000 clones, roughly 91% occurring once; the ten biggest clones make up roughly 3%. Sequencing was performed on PBMCs. All receptors come from a man between 18 and 29 years old in good health and CMV-seronegative.

V and J are TRBV7-6 and TRBJ2-3; perhaps TRBD2 as D (5 bases). Germline-derived CDR1 and CDR2 are SGHVS and FNYEAQ. Trimming pared 4 bases from V and 0 bases from J, leaving 14 bases between. This CDR3 spans 16 amino acids. CDR3 sequence reads: CASSSGRRISTDTQYF. The DNA for the CDR3 is TGTGCCAGCAGCTCAGGCAGGAGGATAAGCACAGATACGCAGTATTTT. The full variable domain, with the rest looked up from reference TRBV7-6 and TRBJ2-3, is GAGVSQSPRYKVTKRGQDVALRCDPISGHVSLYWYRQALGQGPEFLTYFNYEAQQDKSGLPNDRFSAERPEGSISTLTIQRTEQRDSAMYRCASSSGRRISTDTQYFGPGTRLTVL.

The J gene is TRBJ1-2, the V gene TRBV2; the match to TRBD1 covers 8 bases. Germline V CDR1 and CDR2: SNHLY, FYNNEI. V shed 6 bases, J shed 7 bases, and the junction held 19 bases outside the gene matches. CDR3 length: 17 amino acids. The CDR3 loop is CASRETGANSWSRGYTF. In nucleotides, the CDR3 is TGTGCCAGCAGGGAGACAGGGGCTAATTCTTGGAGTCGTGGCTACACCTTC.

This chain connects TRBV19 to TRBJ2-6; TRBD1 might be the D (6 bases). CDR3 length: 16 amino acids. CDR1 and CDR2 (germline): LNHDA, SQIVND (reference sequence). V lost 3 bases and J 0 bases, leaving 9 bases between the germline ends. CDR3 coding DNA: TGTGCCAGTAGTATGGACAGTACCTCTGGGGCCAACGTCCTGACTTTC. As protein: CASSMDSTSGANVLTF.

J is TRBJ2-1 and V is TRBV6-5; TRBD1 agrees at 11 bases. Unmatched junction bases numbered 5, after V lost 6 bases and J lost 1 base. The CDR3 has 16 residues. CDR1 is MNHEY and CDR2 is SVGAGI in the germline V gene. CDR3 residues: CASSYGTGGSYNEQFF. The CDR3 region has the DNA TGTGCCAGCAGCTACGGGACAGGGGGGTCCTACAATGAGCAGTTCTTC.

V and J are TRBV7-9 and TRBJ2-7, with D possibly being TRBD1 (6 bases). Germline-derived CDR1 and CDR2 are SEHNR and FQNEAQ (reference sequence). Between the trimmed V and J ends, which lost 4 bases and 4 bases, there was a span of 8 bases. The CDR3 has 12 residues. The CDR3 reads CASSYRVYEQYF. CDR3 nucleotide sequence: TGTGCCAGCAGCTACAGGGTTTACGAGCAGTACTTC.

This chain links TRBV15 with TRBJ2-7; D possibly corresponds to TRBD2 (6 bases). The germline gives CDR1 LNHNV, CDR2 YYDKDF (reference sequence). V lost 4 bases and J lost 1, with 8 bases in between. The CDR3 runs to 13 residues. CDR3 residues: CATSTSASYEQYF. CDR3 nucleotides: TGTGCCACCAGCACTAGCGCGTCCTACGAGCAGTACTTC.

The chain employs TRBV5-1 and TRBJ2-3, with a possible D match to TRBD1 (6 bases). The germline CDR1 and CDR2 sequences are SGHRS and YFSETQ. V was cut by 0 bases and J by 1 base, with 12 bases left in between. This CDR3 is 16 amino acids long. CDR3 loop: CASSLVSNRGTDTQYF. CDR3 in DNA: TGCGCCAGCAGCTTGGTGTCCAACAGGGGCACAGATACGCAGTATTTT.

Written as DNA, the CDR3 is TGTGCCAGCAGCCAAGATGGGGCTAGCGGGTTCTCCATGCGGTATTTT. It translates to CASSQDGASGFSMRYF. The chain combines TRBV4-2 with TRBJ2-3; TRBD2 agrees at 8 bases. With V trimmed by 0 bases and J by 14 bases, 16 bases remained unmatched. The CDR3 totals 16 residues. Per germline, CDR1 LGHNA and CDR2 YNFKEQ.

The chain has TRBV9 and TRBJ2-7, with 9 positions matching TRBD2. Germline CDR1 and CDR2: SGDLS and YYNGEE. The CDR3 consists of 16 residues. Losses at the gene ends were 0 bases for V and 2 bases for J; bases not matched to a gene: 6. CDR3 sequence reads: CASSVVGLAGPYEQYF. Written as DNA, the CDR3 is TGTGCCAGCAGCGTAGTGGGTCTAGCGGGACCCTACGAGCAGTACTTC.

The sample holds many counts of this clone. This chain uses TRBV19 with TRBJ2-2, with 8 bases matching TRBD2. The trim removed 7 bases at V and 7 bases at J, leaving 11 bases unmatched. This CDR3 comprises 15 residues. CDR1 LNHDA and CDR2 SQIVND come from the germline V gene (reference sequence). As DNA, the CDR3 is TGTGCCAGTAAAGGCAGCGGGAGATTGGACGGGGAGCTGTTTTTT. Amino acid sequence: CASKGSGRLDGELFF.

This clone was seen only a few times. The chain uses TRBV28 and TRBJ1-2, with D possibly TRBD1 on 5 matching bases. The CDR3 extends over 14 amino acids. Trimming shortened V by 5 bases and J by 3 bases, and 13 bases separated the two germline ends. Germline V gene lookup returns CDR1 MDHEN and CDR2 SYDVKM. CDR3 amino acids: CASSGGTSHYGYTF. The DNA of the CDR3 is TGTGCCAGCAGTGGCGGGACGAGTCACTATGGCTACACCTTC.

The chain couples TRBV6-5 to TRBJ1-1, with 10 positions matching TRBD1. Unmatched junction bases numbered 4, after V lost 8 bases and J lost 7 bases. The germline gives CDR1 MNHEY, CDR2 SVGAGI. This CDR3 comprises 12 residues. The CDR3 protein is CASRQGAGEAFF. The CDR3 bases are TGTGCCAGCCGACAGGGGGCGGGTGAAGCTTTCTTT.

The chain recombines TRBV7-8 with TRBJ1-1; 8 bases are shared with TRBD1. The CDR3 is made up of 15 amino acids. The V gene's germline CDR1 is SGHVS and CDR2 FQNEAQ. The V segment lost 5 bases and the J segment 1 base; nucleotides outside the gene matches: 6. The DNA of the CDR3 is TGTGCCAGCAGCCTACGGACAGGGCAGAACACTGAAGCTTTCTTT. It encodes CASSLRTGQNTEAFF.